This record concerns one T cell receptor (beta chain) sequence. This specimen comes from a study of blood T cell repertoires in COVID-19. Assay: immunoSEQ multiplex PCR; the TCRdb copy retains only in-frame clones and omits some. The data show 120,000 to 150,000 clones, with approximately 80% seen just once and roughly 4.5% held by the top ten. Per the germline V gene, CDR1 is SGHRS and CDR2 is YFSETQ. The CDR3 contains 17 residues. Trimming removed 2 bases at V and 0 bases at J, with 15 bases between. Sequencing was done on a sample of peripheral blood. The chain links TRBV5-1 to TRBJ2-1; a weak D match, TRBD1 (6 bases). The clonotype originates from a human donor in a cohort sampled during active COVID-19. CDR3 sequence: CASSLRSRGPSYNEQFF. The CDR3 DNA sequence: TGCGCCAGCAGCTTACGATCCAGGGGCCCCTCCTACAATGAGCAGTTCTTC.